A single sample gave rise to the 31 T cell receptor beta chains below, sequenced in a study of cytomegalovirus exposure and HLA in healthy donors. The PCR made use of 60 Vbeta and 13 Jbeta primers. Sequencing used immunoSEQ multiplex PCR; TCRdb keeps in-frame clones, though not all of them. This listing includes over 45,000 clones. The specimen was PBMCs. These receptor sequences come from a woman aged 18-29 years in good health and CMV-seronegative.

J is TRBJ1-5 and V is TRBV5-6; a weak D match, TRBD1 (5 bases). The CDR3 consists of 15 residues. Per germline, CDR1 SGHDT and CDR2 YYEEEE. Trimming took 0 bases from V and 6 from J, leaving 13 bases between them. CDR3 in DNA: TGTGCCAGCAGCTTGGCTTGGGGGGAACGTCAGCCCCAGCATTTT. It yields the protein CASSLAWGERQPQHF. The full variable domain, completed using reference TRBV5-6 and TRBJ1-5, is DAGVTQSPTHLIKTRGQQVTLRCSPKSGHDTVSWYQQALGQGPQFIFQYYEEEERQRGNFPDRFSGHQFPNYSSELNVNALLLGDSALYLCASSLAWGERQPQHFGDGTRLSIL.

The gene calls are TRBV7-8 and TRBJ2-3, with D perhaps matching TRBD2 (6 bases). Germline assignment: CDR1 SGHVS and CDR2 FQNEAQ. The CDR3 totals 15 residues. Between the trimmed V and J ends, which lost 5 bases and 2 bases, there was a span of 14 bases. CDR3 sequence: CASSRSGLLTDTQYF. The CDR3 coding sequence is TGTGCCAGCAGCCGTTCGGGACTCCTCACAGATACGCAGTATTTT.

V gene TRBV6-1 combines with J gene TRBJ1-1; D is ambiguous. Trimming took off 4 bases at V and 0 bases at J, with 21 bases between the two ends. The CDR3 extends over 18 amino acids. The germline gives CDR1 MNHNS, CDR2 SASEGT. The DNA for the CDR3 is TGTGCCAGCAGTGTACTACCGACGGAGCCTACGTTGAACACTGAAGCTTTCTTT. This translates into CASSVLPTEPTLNTEAFF.

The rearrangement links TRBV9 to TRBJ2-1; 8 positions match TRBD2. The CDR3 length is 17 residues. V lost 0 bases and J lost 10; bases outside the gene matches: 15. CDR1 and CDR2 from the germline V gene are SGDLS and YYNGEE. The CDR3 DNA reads TGTGCCAGCAGCGTAGCTGGTAGCGGGATAGGGTTGATAGAGCAGTTCTTC. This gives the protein CASSVAGSGIGLIEQFF.

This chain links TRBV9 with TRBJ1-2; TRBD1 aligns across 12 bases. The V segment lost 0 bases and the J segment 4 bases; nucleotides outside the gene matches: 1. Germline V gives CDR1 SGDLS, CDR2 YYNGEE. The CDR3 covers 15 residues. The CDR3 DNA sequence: TGTGCCAGCAGCGTAGGGGACAGGGGGCCCTATGGCTACACCTTC. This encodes CASSVGDRGPYGYTF.

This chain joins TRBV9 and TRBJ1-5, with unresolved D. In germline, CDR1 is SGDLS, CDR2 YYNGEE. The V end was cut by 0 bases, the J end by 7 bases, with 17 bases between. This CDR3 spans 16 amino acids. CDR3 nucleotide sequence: TGTGCCAGCAGCGTAGGCCCCAGACGGGTCGGCCAGCCCCAGCATTTT. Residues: CASSVGPRRVGQPQHF.

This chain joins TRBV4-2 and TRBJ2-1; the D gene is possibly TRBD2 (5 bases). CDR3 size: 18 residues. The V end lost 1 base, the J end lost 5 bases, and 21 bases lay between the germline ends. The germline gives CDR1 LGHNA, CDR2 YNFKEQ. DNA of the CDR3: TGTGCCAGCAGCCAAGGGGCCGATGGTCGCGGGTTTAACAATGAGCAGTTCTTC. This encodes CASSQGADGRGFNNEQFF.

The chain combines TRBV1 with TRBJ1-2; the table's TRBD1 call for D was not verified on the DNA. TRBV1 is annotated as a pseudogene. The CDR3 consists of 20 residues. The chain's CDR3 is CTSSQEPKRTGEFQVCGYTF. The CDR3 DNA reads TGCACCAGCAGCCAGGAGCCTAAAAGGACAGGGGAGTTTCAAGTTTGTGGCTACACCTTC.

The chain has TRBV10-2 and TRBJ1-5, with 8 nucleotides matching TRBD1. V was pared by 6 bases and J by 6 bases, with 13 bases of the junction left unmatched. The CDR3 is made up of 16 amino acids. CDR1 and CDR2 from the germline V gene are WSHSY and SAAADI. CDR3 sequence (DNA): TGCGCCAGCAGCTTCAGGGGGCCCCTGGTTGCTCAGCCCCAGCATTTT. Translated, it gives CASSFRGPLVAQPQHF.

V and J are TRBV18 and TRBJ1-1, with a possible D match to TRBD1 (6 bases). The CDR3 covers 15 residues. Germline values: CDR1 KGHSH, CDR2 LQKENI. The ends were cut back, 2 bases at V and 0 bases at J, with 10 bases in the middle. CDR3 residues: CASSPIRDMNTEAFF. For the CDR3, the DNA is TGTGCCAGCTCACCAATCCGGGACATGAACACTGAAGCTTTCTTT. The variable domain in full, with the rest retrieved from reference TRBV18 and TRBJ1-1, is NAGVMQNPRHLVRRRGQEARLRCSPMKGHSHVYWYRQLPEEGLKFMVYLQKENIIDESGMPKERFSAEFPKEGPSILRIQQVVRGDSAAYFCASSPIRDMNTEAFFGQGTRLTVV.

CDR3 DNA: TGCGCCAGCAGCCAACATACTACCAGCGGGTATACACAGTACTTC. Amino acids: CASSQHTTSGYTQYF. J is TRBJ2-7 and V is TRBV5-1; the D gene is possibly TRBD2 (6 bases). The V and J ends lost 4 bases and 10 bases respectively, with 24 bases between them. The CDR3 has 15 amino acids. Per germline, CDR1 SGHRS and CDR2 YFSETQ.

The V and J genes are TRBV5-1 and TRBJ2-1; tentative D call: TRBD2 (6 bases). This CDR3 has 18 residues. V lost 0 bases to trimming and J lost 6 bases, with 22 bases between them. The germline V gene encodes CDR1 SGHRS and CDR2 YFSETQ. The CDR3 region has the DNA TGCGCCAGCAGCTTGGCCCTAAGAGACGCGGGACTCCGCAATGAGCAGTTCTTC. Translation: CASSLALRDAGLRNEQFF. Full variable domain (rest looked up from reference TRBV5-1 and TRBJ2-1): KAGVTQTPRYLIKTRGQQVTLSCSPISGHRSVSWYQQTPGQGLQFLFEYFSETQRNKGNFPGRFSGRQFSNSRSEMNVSTLELGDSALYLCASSLALRDAGLRNEQFFGPGTRLTVL.

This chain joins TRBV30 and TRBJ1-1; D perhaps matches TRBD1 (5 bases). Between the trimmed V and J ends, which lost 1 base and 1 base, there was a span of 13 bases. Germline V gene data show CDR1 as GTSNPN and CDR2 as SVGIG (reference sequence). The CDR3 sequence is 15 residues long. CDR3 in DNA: TGTGCCTGGAGTGGAGATCTCACAGGGAACACTGAAGCTTTCTTT. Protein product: CAWSGDLTGNTEAFF.

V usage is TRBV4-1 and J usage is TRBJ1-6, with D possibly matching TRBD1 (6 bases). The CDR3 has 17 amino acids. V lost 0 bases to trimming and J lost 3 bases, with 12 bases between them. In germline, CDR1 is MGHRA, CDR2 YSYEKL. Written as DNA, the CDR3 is TGCGCCAGCAGCCAAGATCGAAGGGGGTTCTATAATTCACCCCTCCACTTT. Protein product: CASSQDRRGFYNSPLHF.

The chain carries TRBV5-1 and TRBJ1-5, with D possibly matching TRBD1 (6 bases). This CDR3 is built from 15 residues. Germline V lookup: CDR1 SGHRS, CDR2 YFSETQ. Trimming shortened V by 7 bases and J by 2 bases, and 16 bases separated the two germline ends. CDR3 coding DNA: TGCGCCAGCCCCTTCGTGGGGGCCGGCAATCAGCCCCAGCATTTT. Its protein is CASPFVGAGNQPQHF.

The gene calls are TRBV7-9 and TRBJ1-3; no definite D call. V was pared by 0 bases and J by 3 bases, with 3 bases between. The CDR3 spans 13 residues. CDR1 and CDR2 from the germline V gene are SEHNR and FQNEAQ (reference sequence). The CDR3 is CASSLARGNTIYF. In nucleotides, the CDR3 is TGTGCCAGCAGCTTAGCGCGTGGAAACACCATATATTTT.

The CDR3: CASSDLPGTGSGYTF. Written as DNA, the CDR3 is TGTGCCAGCAGTGACCTCCCCGGGACAGGGAGCGGCTACACCTTC. V gene TRBV6-1 combines with J gene TRBJ1-2; 9 bases map to TRBD1. Germline-derived CDR1 and CDR2 are MNHNS and SASEGT. This CDR3 is 15 amino acids long. The ends lost 3 bases at V and 8 bases at J; junction bases unmatched: 10.

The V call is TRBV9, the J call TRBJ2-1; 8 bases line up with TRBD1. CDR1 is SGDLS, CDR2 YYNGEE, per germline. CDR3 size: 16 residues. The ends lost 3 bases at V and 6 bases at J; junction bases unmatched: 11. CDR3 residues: CASSAAGGQAGNEQFF. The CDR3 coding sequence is TGTGCCAGCAGCGCCGCCGGGGGACAGGCAGGCAATGAGCAGTTCTTC.

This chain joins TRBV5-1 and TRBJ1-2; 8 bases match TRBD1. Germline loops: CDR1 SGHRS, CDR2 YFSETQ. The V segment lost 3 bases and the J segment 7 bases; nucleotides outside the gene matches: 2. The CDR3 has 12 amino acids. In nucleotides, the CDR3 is TGCGCCAGCAGCTATGACAGGGGTGGCTACACCTTC. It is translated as CASSYDRGGYTF.

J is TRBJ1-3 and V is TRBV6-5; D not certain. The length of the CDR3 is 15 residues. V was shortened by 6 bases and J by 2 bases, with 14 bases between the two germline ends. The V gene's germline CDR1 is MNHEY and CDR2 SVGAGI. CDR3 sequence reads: CASRVGREAGNTIYF. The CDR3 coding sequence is TGTGCCAGCAGAGTCGGCCGGGAGGCTGGAAACACCATATATTTT.

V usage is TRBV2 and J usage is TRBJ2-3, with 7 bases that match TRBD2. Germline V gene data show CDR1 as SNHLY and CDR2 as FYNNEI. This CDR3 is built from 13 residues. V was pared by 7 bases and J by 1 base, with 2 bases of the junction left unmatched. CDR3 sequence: CASTGGGTDTQYF. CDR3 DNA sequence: TGTGCCAGCACGGGGGGTGGCACAGATACGCAGTATTTT.

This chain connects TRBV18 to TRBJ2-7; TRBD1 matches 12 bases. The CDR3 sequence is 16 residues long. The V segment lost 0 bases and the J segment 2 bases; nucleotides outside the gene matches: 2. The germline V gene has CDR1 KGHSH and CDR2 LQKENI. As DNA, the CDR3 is TGTGCCAGCTCACCACCCGGGACAGGGGGCGCCTACGAGCAGTACTTC. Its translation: CASSPPGTGGAYEQYF. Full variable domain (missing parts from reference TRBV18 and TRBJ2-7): NAGVMQNPRHLVRRRGQEARLRCSPMKGHSHVYWYRQLPEEGLKFMVYLQKENIIDESGMPKERFSAEFPKEGPSILRIQQVVRGDSAAYFCASSPPGTGGAYEQYFGPGTRLTVT.

The CDR3 region is CASSFAGRTGELFF. The CDR3 DNA follows: TGTGCCAGCAGCTTTGCGGGGAGAACCGGGGAGCTGTTTTTT. The chain links TRBV5-6 to TRBJ2-2; possible D gene TRBD2, 6 bases. Germline V gives CDR1 SGHDT, CDR2 YYEEEE. Deletions cut 2 bases from V and 5 bases from J, with 10 bases between. CDR3 length: 14 residues.

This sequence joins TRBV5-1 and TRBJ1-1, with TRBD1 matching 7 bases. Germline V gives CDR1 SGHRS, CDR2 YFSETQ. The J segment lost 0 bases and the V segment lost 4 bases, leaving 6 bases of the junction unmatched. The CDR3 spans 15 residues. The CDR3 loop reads CASSQQQGLNTEAFF. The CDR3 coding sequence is TGCGCCAGCAGCCAACAACAGGGGTTGAACACTGAAGCTTTCTTT.

CDR3 protein: CASSAGLPSSYNEQFF. The CDR3 DNA is TGTGCCAGCAGTGCGGGACTCCCGAGCTCCTACAATGAGCAGTTCTTC. The V and J genes are TRBV25-1 and TRBJ2-1; D is perhaps TRBD2 (6 bases). CDR1 and CDR2 (germline): MGHDK, SYGVNS. The CDR3 totals 16 residues. Trimming left V 4 bases short and J 0 bases short, with 13 bases between.

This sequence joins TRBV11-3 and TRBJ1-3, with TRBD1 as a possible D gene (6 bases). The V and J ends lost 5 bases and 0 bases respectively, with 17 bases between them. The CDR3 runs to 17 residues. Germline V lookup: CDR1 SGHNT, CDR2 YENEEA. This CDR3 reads CASSPRDTIYSGNTIYF. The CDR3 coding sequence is TGTGCCAGCAGCCCCCGGGACACAATTTACTCTGGAAACACCATATATTTT.

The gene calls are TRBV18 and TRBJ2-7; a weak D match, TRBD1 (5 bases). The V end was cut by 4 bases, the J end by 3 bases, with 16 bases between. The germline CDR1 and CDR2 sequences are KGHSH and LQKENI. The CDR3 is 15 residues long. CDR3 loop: CASSQTTTVNYEQYF. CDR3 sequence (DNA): TGTGCCAGCTCACAGACAACGACAGTGAACTACGAGCAGTACTTC. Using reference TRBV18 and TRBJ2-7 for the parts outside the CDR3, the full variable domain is NAGVMQNPRHLVRRRGQEARLRCSPMKGHSHVYWYRQLPEEGLKFMVYLQKENIIDESGMPKERFSAEFPKEGPSILRIQQVVRGDSAAYFCASSQTTTVNYEQYFGPGTRLTVT.

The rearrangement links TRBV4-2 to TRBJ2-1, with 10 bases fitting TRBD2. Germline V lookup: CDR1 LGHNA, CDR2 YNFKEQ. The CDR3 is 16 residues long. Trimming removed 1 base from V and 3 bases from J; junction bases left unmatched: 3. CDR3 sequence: CASSQAVAGGYNEQFF. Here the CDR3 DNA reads TGTGCCAGCAGCCAAGCGGTAGCGGGGGGCTACAATGAGCAGTTCTTC.

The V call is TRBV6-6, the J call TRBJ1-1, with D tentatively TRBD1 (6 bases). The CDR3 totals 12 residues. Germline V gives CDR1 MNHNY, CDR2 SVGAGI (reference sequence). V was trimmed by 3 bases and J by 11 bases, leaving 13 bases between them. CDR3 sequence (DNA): TGTGCCAGCAGTTATTTGGGGGCCGGGGCTTTCTTT. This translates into CASSYLGAGAFF.

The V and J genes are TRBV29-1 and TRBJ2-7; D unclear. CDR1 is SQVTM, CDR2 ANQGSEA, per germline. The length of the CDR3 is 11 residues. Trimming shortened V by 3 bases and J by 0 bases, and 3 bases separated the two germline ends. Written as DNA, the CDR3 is TGCAGCGTTGAGAGCTCCTACGAGCAGTACTTC. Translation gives CSVESSYEQYF.

The CDR3 DNA reads TGCGCCAGCAGCCAACCGGGAGGTAGTTCACCCCTCCACTTT. Its protein is CASSQPGGSSPLHF. V and J are TRBV4-1 and TRBJ1-6; D call uncertain. CDR3 length: 14 amino acids. Germline V CDR1 and CDR2: MGHRA, YSYEKL. The V and J ends lost 2 bases and 9 bases respectively, with 11 bases between them.